This T cell receptor (beta chain) was retrieved from a study of blood T cell repertoires in COVID-19. Study at large: Sites in the United States, Italy and Spain provided acute and convalescent COVID-19 samples. Sources were T cells, B-cell-depleted T cells, or PBMCs; the material itself was cDNA or gDNA.

With 1 base removed from V and 11 bases from J, the gap between germline ends came to 13 bases. The CDR3 totals 13 residues. Germline values: CDR1 SGHTA, CDR2 FQGNSA. In the original processing: Researchers report that nucleated cell counts were estimated from reference gene primer amplification. The table came from immunoSEQ multiplex PCR; TCRdb's copy has only in-frame clones and leaves some out. V and J calls and clone size are as listed in that table; D and trimming were resolved from the DNA. The table records approximately 290,000 clones, around 90% of them present only once. The receptor was isolated from a man aged 18 to 30 with active or convalescent COVID-19. The material sequenced was peripheral blood. The rearrangement links TRBV7-2 to TRBJ2-3, with D possibly TRBD2 on 5 matching bases. The CDR3 DNA sequence: TGTGCCAGCAGCTTAGATTTAAGGACTGAGCAGTATTTT. Amino acids: CASSLDLRTEQYF.